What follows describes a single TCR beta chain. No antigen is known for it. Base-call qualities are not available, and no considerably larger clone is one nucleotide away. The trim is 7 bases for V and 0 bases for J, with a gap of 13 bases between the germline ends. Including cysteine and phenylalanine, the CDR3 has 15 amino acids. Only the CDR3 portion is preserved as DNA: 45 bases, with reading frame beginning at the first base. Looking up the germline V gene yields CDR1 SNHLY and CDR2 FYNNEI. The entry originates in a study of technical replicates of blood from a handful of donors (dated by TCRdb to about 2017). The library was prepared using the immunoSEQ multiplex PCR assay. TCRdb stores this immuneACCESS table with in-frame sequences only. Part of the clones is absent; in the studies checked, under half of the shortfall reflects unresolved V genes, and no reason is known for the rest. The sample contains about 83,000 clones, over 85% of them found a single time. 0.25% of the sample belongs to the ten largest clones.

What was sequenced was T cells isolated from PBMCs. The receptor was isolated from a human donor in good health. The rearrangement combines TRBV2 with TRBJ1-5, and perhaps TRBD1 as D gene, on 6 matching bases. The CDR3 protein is CASNGQPYSNQPQHF. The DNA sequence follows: TGTGCCAGCAACGGACAGCCTTATAGCAATCAGCCCCAGCATTTT. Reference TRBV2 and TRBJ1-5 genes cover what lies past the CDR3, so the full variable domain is EPEVTQTPSHQVTQMGQEVILRCVPISNHLYFYWYRQILGQKVEFLVSFYNNEISEKSEIFDDQFSVERPDGSNFTLKIRSTKLEDSAMYFCASNGQPYSNQPQHFGDGTRLSIL.